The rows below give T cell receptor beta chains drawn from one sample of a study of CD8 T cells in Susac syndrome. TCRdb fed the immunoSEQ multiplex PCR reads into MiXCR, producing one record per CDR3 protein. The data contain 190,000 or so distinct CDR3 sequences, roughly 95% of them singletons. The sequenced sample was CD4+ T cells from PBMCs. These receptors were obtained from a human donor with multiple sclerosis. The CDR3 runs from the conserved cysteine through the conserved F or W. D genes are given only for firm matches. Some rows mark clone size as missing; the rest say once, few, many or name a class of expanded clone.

CATLTSGVQETQYF,TGTGCCACCTTGACTAGCGGGGTCCAAGAGACCCAGTACTTC,TRBV24-1,TRBJ2-5,TRBD2,once
CAWSNGYGYTF,TGTGCCTGGAGTAATGGCTATGGCTACACCTTC,TRBV30,TRBJ1-2,NA,NA
CASSLEREGIQYF,TGTGCCAGCAGCCTAGAGCGGGAGGGCATTCAGTACTTC,TRBV7-2,TRBJ2-4,TRBD2,NA
CATAAGGAQPQHF,TGTGCCACAGCCGCGGGGGGAGCACAGCCCCAGCATTTT,TRBV10-3,TRBJ1-5,NA,NA
CSVVGQKNTEAFF,TGCAGCGTTGTGGGACAGAAGAACACTGAAGCTTTCTTT,TRBV29-1,TRBJ1-1,TRBD1,NA
CSARVFTDTQYF,TGCAGTGCTCGGGTCTTCACAGATACGCAGTATTTT,TRBV20-1,TRBJ2-3,NA,NA
CASSRISYEQYF,TGTGCCAGCAGCCGGATAAGCTACGAGCAGTACTTC,TRBV3-1,TRBJ2-7,NA,NA
CASTKGLGLWEQYF,TGTGCCAGCACAAAGGGACTTGGGCTTTGGGAGCAGTACTTC,TRBV4-2,TRBJ2-7,NA,NA
CASSTWGEYTEAFF,TGTGCCAGTAGCACCTGGGGAGAATACACTGAAGCTTTCTTT,TRBV19,TRBJ1-1,NA,NA
CASSRGEVAEAFF,TGTGCCAGCAGCCGAGGGGAAGTAGCTGAAGCTTTCTTT,TRBV3-1,TRBJ1-1,NA,NA
CASSLRGGPYEQYF,TGTGCCAGCAGTTTACGCGGGGGACCCTACGAGCAGTACTTC,TRBV27,TRBJ2-7,TRBD2,NA
CAWSRWQNQETQYF,TGTGCCTGGAGTCGTTGGCAGAACCAAGAGACCCAGTACTTC,TRBV30,TRBJ2-5,NA,NA
CSADTGNYGYTF,TGCAGTGCGGACACAGGGAACTATGGCTACACCTTC,TRBV20-1,TRBJ1-2,NA,NA
CSVVKGVEAFF,TGCAGCGTTGTAAAGGGGGTTGAAGCTTTCTTT,TRBV29-1,TRBJ1-1,NA,once
CSVAPGLAVYQETQYF,TGCAGCGTTGCTCCGGGACTAGCGGTGTACCAAGAGACCCAGTACTTC,TRBV29-1,TRBJ2-5,TRBD2,NA
CSAGDRVYYEQYF,TGCAGTGCGGGAGACAGGGTCTACTACGAGCAGTACTTC,TRBV20-1,TRBJ2-7,TRBD1,NA
CASSQSGGSYNEQFF,TGTGCCAGCAGTCAATCGGGGGGATCCTACAATGAGCAGTTCTTC,TRBV12-3/TRBV12-4,TRBJ2-1,TRBD2,NA
CASVSRGRLETQYF,TGTGCCAGCGTTTCCCGGGGGAGGTTGGAGACCCAGTACTTC,TRBV12-3/TRBV12-4,TRBJ2-5,NA,NA
CASSVRVAETQYF,TGTGCCAGCAGCGTCCGGGTTGCAGAGACCCAGTACTTC,TRBV7-8,TRBJ2-5,NA,NA
CASSGQTNNEQFF,TGTGCCAGCAGTGGTCAGACCAACAATGAGCAGTTCTTC,TRBV25-1,TRBJ2-1,NA,once
CASSFYTEAFF,TGTGCCAGCAGCTTCTACACTGAAGCTTTCTTT,TRBV7-2,TRBJ1-1,NA,NA
CASRGQPQHF,TGTGCTTCTAGGGGTCAGCCCCAGCATTTT,TRBV27,TRBJ1-5,NA,NA
CASSLDSVNTIYF,TGTGCCAGCAGTTTGGACAGTGTAAACACCATATATTTT,TRBV12-3/TRBV12-4,TRBJ1-3,NA,NA
CASSSEGGVNNEQFF,TGTGCCAGCAGTTCAGAGGGGGGAGTCAACAATGAGCAGTTCTTC,TRBV11-3,TRBJ2-1,NA,NA
CASSQDTRAQPQHF,TGTGCCAGCAGCCAAGATACCCGAGCCCAGCCCCAGCATTTT,TRBV3-1,TRBJ1-5,NA,NA
CASSSPDRGNEQYF,TGCGCCAGCAGCTCACCGGACAGGGGAAATGAGCAGTACTTC,TRBV5-1,TRBJ2-7,TRBD1,NA
CSVEARDKGVYEQYF,TGCAGCGTTGAAGCCCGGGACAAGGGCGTCTACGAGCAGTACTTC,TRBV29-1,TRBJ2-7,NA,once
CASSHGVLSSYEQYF,TGCGCCAGCAGCCATGGGGTACTCAGCTCCTACGAGCAGTACTTC,TRBV4-1,TRBJ2-7,NA,NA
CASSYGGAIDSPLHF,TGTGCCAGCAGTTACGGCGGGGCGATCGATTCACCCCTCCACTTT,TRBV6-5,TRBJ1-6,NA,NA
CASSQVVNTEAFF,TGTGCCAGCAGCCAAGTCGTGAACACTGAAGCTTTCTTT,TRBV3-1,TRBJ1-1,NA,NA
CASLGTNEQFF,TGTGCCAGCCTAGGGACCAATGAGCAGTTCTTC,TRBV6-6,TRBJ2-1,NA,NA
CASRDRRWETQYF,TGTGCCAGTCGGGACAGACGCTGGGAGACCCAGTACTTC,TRBV19,TRBJ2-5,TRBD1,NA
CASSPGLIYEQYF,TGTGCCAGCAGCCCGGGGTTAATATACGAGCAGTACTTC,TRBV9,TRBJ2-7,NA,NA